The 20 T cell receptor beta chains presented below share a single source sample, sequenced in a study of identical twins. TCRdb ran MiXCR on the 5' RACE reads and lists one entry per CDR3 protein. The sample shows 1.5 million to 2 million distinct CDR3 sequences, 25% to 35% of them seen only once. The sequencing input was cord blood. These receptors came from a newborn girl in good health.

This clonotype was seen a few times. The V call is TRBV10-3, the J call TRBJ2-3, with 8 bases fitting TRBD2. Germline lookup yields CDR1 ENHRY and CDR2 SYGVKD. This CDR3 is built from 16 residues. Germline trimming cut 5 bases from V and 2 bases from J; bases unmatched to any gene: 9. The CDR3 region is CAISRLAGFLTDTQYF. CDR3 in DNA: TGTGCCATCAGTAGGTTAGCGGGGTTCCTCACAGATACGCAGTATTTT.

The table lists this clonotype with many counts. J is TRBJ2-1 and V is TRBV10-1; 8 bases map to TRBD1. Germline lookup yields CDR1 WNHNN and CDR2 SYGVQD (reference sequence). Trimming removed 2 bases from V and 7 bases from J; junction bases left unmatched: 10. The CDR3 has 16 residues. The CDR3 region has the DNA TGCGCCAGCAGTGAGAATACTCAGGGGGCGAGGAATGAGCAGTTCTTC. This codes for CASSENTQGARNEQFF.

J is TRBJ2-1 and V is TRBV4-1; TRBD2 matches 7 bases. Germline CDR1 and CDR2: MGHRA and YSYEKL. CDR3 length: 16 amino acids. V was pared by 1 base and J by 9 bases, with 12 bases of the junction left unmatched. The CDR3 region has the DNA TGCGCCAGCAGCCAAGGGAGGGACTACAGGTACGGTGAGCAGTTCTTC. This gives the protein CASSQGRDYRYGEQFF.

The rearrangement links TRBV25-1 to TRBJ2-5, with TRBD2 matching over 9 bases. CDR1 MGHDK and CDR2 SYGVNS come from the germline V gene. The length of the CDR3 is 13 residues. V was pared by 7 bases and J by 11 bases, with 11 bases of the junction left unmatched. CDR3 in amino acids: CASTPAGGKEQYF. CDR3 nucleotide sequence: TGTGCCAGCACCCCAGCGGGAGGTAAAGAGCAGTACTTC.

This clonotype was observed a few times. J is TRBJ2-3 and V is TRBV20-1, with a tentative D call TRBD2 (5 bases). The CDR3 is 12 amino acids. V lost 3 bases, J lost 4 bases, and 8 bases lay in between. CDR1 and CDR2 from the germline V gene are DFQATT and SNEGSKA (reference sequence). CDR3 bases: TGCAGTGCTAGTTGGAGGCCAGATACGCAGTATTTT. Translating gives CSASWRPDTQYF.

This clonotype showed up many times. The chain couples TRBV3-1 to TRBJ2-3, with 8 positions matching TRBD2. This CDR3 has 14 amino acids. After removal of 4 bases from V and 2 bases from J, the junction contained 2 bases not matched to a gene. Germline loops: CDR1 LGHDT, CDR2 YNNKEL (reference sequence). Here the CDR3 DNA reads TGTGCCAGCAGCCGTAGCGGGGCCACAGATACGCAGTATTTT. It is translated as CASSRSGATDTQYF.

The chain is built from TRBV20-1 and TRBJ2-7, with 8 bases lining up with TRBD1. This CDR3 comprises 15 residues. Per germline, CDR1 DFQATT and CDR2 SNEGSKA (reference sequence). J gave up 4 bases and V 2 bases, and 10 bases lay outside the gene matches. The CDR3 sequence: CSARSPTGDVYEQYF. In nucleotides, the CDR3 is TGCAGTGCTAGATCGCCGACAGGGGACGTGTACGAGCAGTACTTC.

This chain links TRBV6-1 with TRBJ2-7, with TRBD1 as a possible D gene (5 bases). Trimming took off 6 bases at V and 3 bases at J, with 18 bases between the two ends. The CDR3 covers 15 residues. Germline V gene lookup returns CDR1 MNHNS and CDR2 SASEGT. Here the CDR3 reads CASREKGRPYYEQYF. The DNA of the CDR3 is TGTGCCAGCAGAGAAAAGGGGCGCCCCTACTACGAGCAGTACTTC.

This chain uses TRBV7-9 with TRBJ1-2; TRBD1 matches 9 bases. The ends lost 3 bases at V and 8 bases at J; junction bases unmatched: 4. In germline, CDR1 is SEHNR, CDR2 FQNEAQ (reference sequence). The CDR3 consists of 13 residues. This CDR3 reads CASSLGQGQGYTF. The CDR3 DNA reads TGTGCCAGCAGCTTGGGACAGGGACAAGGCTACACCTTC.

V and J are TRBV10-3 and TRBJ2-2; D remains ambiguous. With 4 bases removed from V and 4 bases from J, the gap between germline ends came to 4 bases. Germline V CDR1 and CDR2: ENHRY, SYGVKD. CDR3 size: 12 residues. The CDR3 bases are TGTGCCATCAGTGCCTCCACCGGGGAGCTGTTTTTT. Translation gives CAISASTGELFF.

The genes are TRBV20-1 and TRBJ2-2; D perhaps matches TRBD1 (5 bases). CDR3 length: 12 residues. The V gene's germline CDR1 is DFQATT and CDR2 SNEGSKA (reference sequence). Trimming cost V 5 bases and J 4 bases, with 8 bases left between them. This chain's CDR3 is CSAHQGTGELFF. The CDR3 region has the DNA TGCAGTGCTCATCAGGGCACCGGGGAGCTGTTTTTT.

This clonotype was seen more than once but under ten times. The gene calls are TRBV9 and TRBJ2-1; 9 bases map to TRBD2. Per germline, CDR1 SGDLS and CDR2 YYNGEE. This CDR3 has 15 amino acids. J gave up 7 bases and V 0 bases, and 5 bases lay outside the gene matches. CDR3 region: CASSVAGGRGNEQFF. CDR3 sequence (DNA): TGTGCCAGCAGCGTAGCTGGCGGGAGGGGGAATGAGCAGTTCTTC.

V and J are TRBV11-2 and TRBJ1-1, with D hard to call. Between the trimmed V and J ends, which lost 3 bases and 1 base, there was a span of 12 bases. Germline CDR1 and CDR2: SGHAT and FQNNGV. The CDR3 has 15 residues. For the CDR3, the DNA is TGTGCCAGCAGCTTCACCACGGTTTCGAACACTGAAGCTTTCTTT. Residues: CASSFTTVSNTEAFF.

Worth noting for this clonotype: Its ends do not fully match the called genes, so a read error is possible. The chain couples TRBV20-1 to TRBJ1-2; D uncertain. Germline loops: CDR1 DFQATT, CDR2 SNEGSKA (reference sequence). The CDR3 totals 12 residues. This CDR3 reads CSARDGPYDYTF. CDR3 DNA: TGCAGTGCTAGAGATGGGCCATATGACTACACCTTC.

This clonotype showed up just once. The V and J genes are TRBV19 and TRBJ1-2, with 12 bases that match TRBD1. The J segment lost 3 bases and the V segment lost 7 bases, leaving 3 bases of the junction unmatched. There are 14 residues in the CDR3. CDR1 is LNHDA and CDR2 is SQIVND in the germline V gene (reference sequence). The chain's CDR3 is CASKGQGADYGYTF. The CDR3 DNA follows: TGTGCCAGTAAGGGACAGGGGGCTGACTATGGCTACACCTTC.

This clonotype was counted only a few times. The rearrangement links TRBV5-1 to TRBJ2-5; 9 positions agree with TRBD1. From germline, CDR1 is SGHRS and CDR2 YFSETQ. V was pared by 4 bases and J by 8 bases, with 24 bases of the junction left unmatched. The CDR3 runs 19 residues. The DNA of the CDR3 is TGCGCCAGCAGCGGAGGCCGGGACAGGGACCTGAAAATCCTCAAAACCCAGTACTTC. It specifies CASSGGRDRDLKILKTQYF.

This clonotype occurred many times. CDR3 DNA sequence: TGCAGCGTTGCACGGCGGGACACCTTTAGCGGGAGGGGCAATGAGCAGTTCTTC. This translates into CSVARRDTFSGRGNEQFF. The chain links TRBV29-1 to TRBJ2-1, with TRBD2 identical over 11 bases. Trimming took 4 bases from V and 6 from J; bases not matched to a gene: 17. CDR1 is SQVTM, CDR2 ANQGSEA, per germline. The CDR3 is 18 amino acids.

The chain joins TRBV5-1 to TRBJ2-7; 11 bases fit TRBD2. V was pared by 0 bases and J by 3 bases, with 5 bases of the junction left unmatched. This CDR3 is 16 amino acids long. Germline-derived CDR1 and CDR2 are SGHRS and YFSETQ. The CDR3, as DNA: TGCGCCAGCAGCTTGGGTAGCGGGGGGGTTGTCTACGAGCAGTACTTC. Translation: CASSLGSGGVVYEQYF.

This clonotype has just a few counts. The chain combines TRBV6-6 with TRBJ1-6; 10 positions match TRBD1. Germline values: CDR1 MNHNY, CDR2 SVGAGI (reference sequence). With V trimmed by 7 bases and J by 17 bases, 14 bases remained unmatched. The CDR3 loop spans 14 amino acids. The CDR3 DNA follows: TGTGCCAGCACCCCCGGGACAGGGGTGCTTCGGGTCCACTTT. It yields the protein CASTPGTGVLRVHF.

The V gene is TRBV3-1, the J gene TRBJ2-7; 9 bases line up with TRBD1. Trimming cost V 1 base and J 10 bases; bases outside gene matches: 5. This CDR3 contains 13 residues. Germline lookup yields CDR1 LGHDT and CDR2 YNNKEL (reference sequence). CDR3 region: CASSQGQGGIQYF. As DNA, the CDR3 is TGTGCCAGCAGCCAAGGACAGGGGGGAATTCAGTACTTC.